These 10 T cell receptor beta chains originate from one sample sequenced in a study of beta chain features in type 1 diabetes. Study-wide results and caveats: Moderate yet significant TCRB CDR3 shortening was seen in Type 1 diabetes patients in all four CD4+ subsets.

Reverse transcribing all isolated RNA meant expressed TCRB transcripts were sequenced. The table came from immunoSEQ multiplex PCR; TCRdb's copy has only in-frame clones and leaves some out. Counted here are 160,000 or so clones, approximately 8.7% occurring once; the ten biggest clones make up 0.65% to 0.9%. Their cognate antigens are unknown. What was sequenced was central memory CD4+ T cells from blood. The receptor source for this set is a woman in her twenties or thirties with type 1 diabetes.

Only a few counts were recorded for this clone. The J gene is TRBJ2-7, the V gene TRBV7-9; 11 bases are a match to TRBD2. Germline values: CDR1 SEHNR, CDR2 FQNEAQ (reference sequence). Losses at the gene ends were 5 bases for V and 7 bases for J; bases not matched to a gene: 10. The CDR3 spans 15 residues. DNA for the CDR3: TGTGCCAGCAGCCGTGGGACTAGCGGAATCGAAGAGCAGTACTTC. Translating it yields CASSRGTSGIEEQYF.

The chain uses TRBV11-2 and TRBJ2-2; unclear D gene. V was cut by 1 base and J by 8 bases, with 11 bases left in between. This CDR3 comprises 14 residues. The V gene's germline CDR1 is SGHAT and CDR2 FQNNGV. The CDR3 DNA sequence: TGTGCCAGCAGCTTAGTCCGTACACCGGGGGAGCTGTTTTTT. Amino acids: CASSLVRTPGELFF. Full variable domain (remainder filled in from reference TRBV11-2 and TRBJ2-2): EAGVAQSPRYKIIEKRQSVAFWCNPISGHATLYWYQQILGQGPKLLIQFQNNGVVDDSQLPKDRFSAERLKGVDSTLKIQPAKLEDSAVYLCASSLVRTPGELFFGEGSRLTVL.

The V and J genes are TRBV19 and TRBJ2-7, with a weak D call TRBD1 (6 bases). In germline, CDR1 is LNHDA, CDR2 SQIVND (reference sequence). The CDR3 has 13 amino acids. V lost 7 bases, J lost 2 bases, and 12 bases lay in between. The CDR3 region has the DNA TGTGCCAGTACGACAGGAAAGACCTACGAGCAGTACTTC. Its protein is CASTTGKTYEQYF.

This clone has more than one count but fewer than ten. This chain uses TRBV7-9 with TRBJ2-1; no definite D call. This CDR3 has 13 amino acids. The V end lost 5 bases, the J end lost 8 bases, and 13 bases lay between the germline ends. Germline V lookup: CDR1 SEHNR, CDR2 FQNEAQ (reference sequence). The CDR3 is CASSQPELDEQFF. CDR3 bases: TGTGCCAGCAGCCAACCCGAGCTTGATGAGCAGTTCTTC.

This clone was seen only a few times. The V call is TRBV21-1, the J call TRBJ1-2; TRBD1, the D gene given by the table, was not confirmed from the DNA. TRBV21-1 is a recognized pseudogene. The CDR3 is 14 amino acids. CDR3 coding DNA: TGTGCCAGCAGCAAAGTCCAGGGTGGCTATGGCTACACCTTC. It encodes CASSKVQGGYGYTF.

This clone was counted only a few times. The chain recombines TRBV5-1 with TRBJ2-4; the D gene is possibly TRBD2 (6 bases). CDR3 size: 14 residues. CDR1 is SGHRS, CDR2 YFSETQ, per germline. V was shortened by 4 bases and J by 3 bases, with 11 bases between the two germline ends. In DNA, the CDR3 is TGCGCCAGCAGCGTTGGCGGGGACAAAAACATTCAGTACTTC. Amino acids: CASSVGGDKNIQYF.

This rearrangement joins TRBV5-1 to TRBJ1-1; maybe TRBD1 (5 bases). V was shortened by 3 bases and J by 2 bases, with 14 bases between the two germline ends. This CDR3 has 15 amino acids. Per the germline V gene, CDR1 is SGHRS and CDR2 is YFSETQ. CDR3 sequence: CASSWGLGGNTEAFF. CDR3 sequence (DNA): TGCGCCAGCAGCTGGGGACTGGGCGGTAACACTGAAGCTTTCTTT.

The rearrangement joins TRBV28 to TRBJ1-1; D gene ambiguous. Trimming left V 8 bases short and J 1 base short, with 11 bases between. CDR1 is MDHEN, CDR2 SYDVKM, per germline. The CDR3 sequence is 13 residues long. CDR3 bases: TGTGCCAGCCTTTTAGAAGAGAACACTGAAGCTTTCTTT. This sequence encodes CASLLEENTEAFF.

This clone showed up just a few times. This chain connects TRBV28 to TRBJ2-3; no firm D call. The CDR3 consists of 17 residues. V dropped 5 bases and J dropped 0 bases, with 18 bases sitting between them. CDR1 and CDR2 (germline): MDHEN, SYDVKM. The CDR3 bases are TGTGCCAGCAGTGTCTTCCCCAAGAGATCTAGCACAGATACGCAGTATTTT. It codes for CASSVFPKRSSTDTQYF.

This chain links TRBV10-3 with TRBJ2-7; 9 nucleotides align to TRBD1. Germline lookup yields CDR1 ENHRY and CDR2 SYGVKD. CDR3 size: 16 residues. After removal of 7 bases from V and 4 bases from J, the junction contained 14 bases not matched to a gene. The CDR3 protein is CAIKTQPGQGLYEQYF. CDR3 in DNA: TGTGCCATCAAAACCCAGCCGGGACAGGGCCTTTACGAGCAGTACTTC.